This T cell receptor (beta chain) is drawn from a study of OX40 agonist ivuxolimab in advanced cancers. This CDR3 has 13 residues. V shed 0 bases and J shed 9 bases, with 11 bases lying between them. Germline V lookup: CDR1 LNHNV, CDR2 YYDKDF (reference sequence). Profiled with immunoSEQ multiplex PCR; TCRdb holds only in-frame clones, not every one. The data show more than 35,000 clones, with 70% to 90% seen just once and over 10% held by the top ten. The gene calls are TRBV15 and TRBJ1-1; D possibly corresponds to TRBD1 (6 bases). The input for sequencing was CD4+ or CD8+ T cells sorted from blood, taken in a trial of the OX40 agonist ivuxolimab. The TCR was taken from an adult with an advanced solid tumor such as melanoma, head and neck, liver or kidney cancer. The CDR3 DNA follows: TGTGCCACCAGCAGAGATACCGGGGACAAAGCTTTCTTT. Translating gives CATSRDTGDKAFF. The full variable domain, completed using reference TRBV15 and TRBJ1-1, is DAMVIQNPRYQVTQFGKPVTLSCSQTLNHNVMYWYQQKSSQAPKLLFHYYDKDFNNEADTPDNFQSRRPNTSFCFLDIRSPGLGDTAMYLCATSRDTGDKAFFGQGTRLTVV.